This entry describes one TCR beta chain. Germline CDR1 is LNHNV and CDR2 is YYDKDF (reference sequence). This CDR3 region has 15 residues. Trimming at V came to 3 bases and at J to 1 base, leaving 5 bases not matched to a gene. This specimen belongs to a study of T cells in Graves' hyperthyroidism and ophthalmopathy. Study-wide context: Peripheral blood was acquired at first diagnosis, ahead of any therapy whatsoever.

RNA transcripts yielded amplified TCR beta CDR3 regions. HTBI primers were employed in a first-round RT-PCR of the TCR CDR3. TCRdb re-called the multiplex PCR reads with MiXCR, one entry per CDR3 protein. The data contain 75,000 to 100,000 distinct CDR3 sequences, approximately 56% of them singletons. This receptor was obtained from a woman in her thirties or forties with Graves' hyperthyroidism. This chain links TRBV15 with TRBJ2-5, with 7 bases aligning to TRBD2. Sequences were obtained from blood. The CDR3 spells CATSSLAVTQETQYF. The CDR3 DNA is TGTGCCACCAGCAGCCTAGCGGTAACCCAAGAGACCCAGTACTTC. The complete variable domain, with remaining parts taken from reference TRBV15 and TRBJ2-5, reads DAMVIQNPRYQVTQFGKPVTLSCSQTLNHNVMYWYQQKSSQAPKLLFHYYDKDFNNEADTPDNFQSRRPNTSFCFLDIRSPGLGDTAMYLCATSSLAVTQETQYFGPGTRLLVL.